The 16 T cell receptor beta chains below come from one sample, sequenced in a study of T cells in Graves' hyperthyroidism and ophthalmopathy. Template material for amplifying TCR beta CDR3 regions consisted of RNA transcripts. HTBI primers were the set used in a first-round RT-PCR of the TCR CDR3. Each CDR3 protein gets one entry after TCRdb re-called the multiplex PCR reads with MiXCR. The sample carries roughly 400,000 distinct CDR3 sequences, more than 13% recorded once. The specimen sequenced was blood. The origin of the receptors is a man aged 50 to 60 with Graves' ophthalmopathy.

This clonotype was found a few times. V usage is TRBV29-1 and J usage is TRBJ2-7; tentatively, D is TRBD1 (5 bases). The CDR3 has 11 residues. Trimming shortened V by 7 bases and J by 5 bases, and 12 bases separated the two germline ends. In germline, CDR1 is SQVTM, CDR2 ANQGSEA. The CDR3 nucleotides read TGCAGCGGACGTAAGGGGCACGAGCAGTACTTC. It yields the protein CSGRKGHEQYF.

This clonotype has just a few counts. The chain couples TRBV12-3 or TRBV12-4 to TRBJ2-1; unclear D gene. This CDR3 contains 13 residues. V dropped 3 bases and J dropped 5 bases, with 8 bases sitting between them. The CDR3 sequence is CASSFGYNNEQFF. Here the CDR3 DNA reads TGTGCCAGCAGTTTCGGTTACAACAATGAGCAGTTCTTC.

V gene TRBV15 combines with J gene TRBJ2-7, with D perhaps TRBD2 (6 bases). CDR1 and CDR2 from the germline V gene are LNHNV and YYDKDF (reference sequence). The CDR3 has 15 residues. Trimming took off 7 bases at V and 1 base at J, with 17 bases between the two ends. In DNA, the CDR3 is TGTGCCACCACCCCGTTTGGAGGGAGTTCCTACGAGCAGTACTTC. This translates into CATTPFGGSSYEQYF.

There are many counts of this clonotype. J is TRBJ1-2 and V is TRBV7-3; no clear D gene. Germline assignment: CDR1 SGHTA and CDR2 FQGTGA. The CDR3 covers 13 residues. Trimming stripped 2 bases from V and 5 bases from J, with 9 bases between. CDR3 region: CASSLPSGYGYTF. Written as DNA, the CDR3 is TGTGCCAGCAGCTTACCCTCGGGGTATGGCTACACCTTC.

This clonotype has a count of ten or more. The chain has TRBV20-1 and TRBJ2-1; TRBD2 matches 14 bases. The CDR3 sequence is 13 residues long. Unmatched junction bases numbered 10, after V lost 6 bases and J lost 15 bases. The germline gives CDR1 DFQATT, CDR2 SNEGSKA (reference sequence). CDR3 nucleotides: TGCAGTGCAAGCGGGACTAGCGGGAGAGGACGGTTCTTC. This sequence encodes CSASGTSGRGRFF.

This clonotype has more than one count but fewer than ten. The chain links TRBV6-5 to TRBJ2-5; possible D gene TRBD1, 6 bases. The CDR3 is 15 amino acids. Trimming left V 2 bases short and J 4 bases short, with 14 bases between. Germline values: CDR1 MNHEY, CDR2 SVGAGI. The CDR3 sequence: CASSYDRTRGETQYF. The DNA for the CDR3 is TGTGCCAGCAGTTACGACAGGACGAGAGGAGAGACCCAGTACTTC.

This clonotype was detected many times. The V gene is TRBV3-1, the J gene TRBJ2-7, with D tentatively TRBD2 (6 bases). V was trimmed by 0 bases and J by 4 bases, leaving 7 bases between them. The CDR3 sequence is 13 residues long. The germline gives CDR1 LGHDT, CDR2 YNNKEL (reference sequence). CDR3 amino acids: CASSQEGGYEQYF. CDR3 DNA sequence: TGTGCCAGCAGCCAAGAAGGAGGGTACGAGCAGTACTTC.

This clonotype was seen repeatedly, ten times or more. The chain links TRBV30 to TRBJ2-3; tentative D call: TRBD2 (5 bases). From germline, CDR1 is GTSNPN and CDR2 SVGIG (reference sequence). The CDR3 extends over 14 amino acids. The V gene lost 1 base and the J gene lost 1 base, with 9 bases spanning the gap. The CDR3 DNA follows: TGTGCCTGGAGTGATCTGCGGGGCACAGATACGCAGTATTTT. Amino acid sequence: CAWSDLRGTDTQYF. Looking up the rest from reference TRBV30 and TRBJ2-3 gives the full variable domain: SQTIHQWPATLVQPVGSPLSLECTVEGTSNPNLYWYRQAAGRGLQLLFYSVGIGQISSEVPQNLSASRPQDRQFILSSKKLLLSDSGFYLCAWSDLRGTDTQYFGPGTRLTVL.

The chain employs TRBV28 and TRBJ1-5; D is unresolved. CDR3 length: 16 residues. V was shortened by 8 bases and J by 0 bases, with 17 bases between the two germline ends. Germline-derived CDR1 and CDR2 are MDHEN and SYDVKM. CDR3 bases: TGTGCCAGCCGGGTGGCAGCAAGCAATAGCAATCAGCCCCAGCATTTT. Amino acids: CASRVAASNSNQPQHF.

This clonotype was found many times. This chain links TRBV11-2 with TRBJ2-5; 8 bases agree with TRBD2. This CDR3 is built from 14 residues. Germline trimming cut 5 bases from V and 4 bases from J; bases unmatched to any gene: 6. CDR1 is SGHAT and CDR2 is FQNNGV in the germline V gene. CDR3 bases: TGTGCCAGCAGCCAAAGACTAGCGTCAGAGACCCAGTACTTC. Translating it yields CASSQRLASETQYF.

The chain couples TRBV7-9 to TRBJ2-7; D is unresolved. Germline assignment: CDR1 SEHNR and CDR2 FQNEAQ (reference sequence). There are 13 residues in the CDR3. V was pared by 0 bases and J by 3 bases, with 6 bases between. This CDR3 reads CASSLARIYEQYF. The DNA of the CDR3 is TGTGCCAGCAGCTTAGCTAGGATCTACGAGCAGTACTTC.

This clonotype has more than one count but fewer than ten. The V and J genes are TRBV29-1 and TRBJ2-3, with D uncertain. Germline CDR1 reads SQVTM; CDR2 reads ANQGSEA. CDR3 length: 14 amino acids. Trimming took 6 bases from V and 1 from J, leaving 14 bases between them. This CDR3 reads CSVTPEPRTDTQYF. The CDR3 bases are TGCAGCGTCACACCCGAACCGCGCACAGATACGCAGTATTTT.

Details on this clonotype: Since a much larger clone is just one base distant, this may be a read error. The chain links TRBV12-3 or TRBV12-4 to TRBJ2-5, with 7 bases identical to TRBD2. The CDR3 runs 14 residues. Germline trimming cut 8 bases from V and 1 base from J; bases unmatched to any gene: 7. The CDR3 DNA reads TGTGCCAGCGGGGGGGAGACGTTCCAAGAGACCCAGTACTTC. Encoded protein: CASGGETFQETQYF.

The genes are TRBV3-1 and TRBJ2-5; 7 nucleotides agree with TRBD1. This CDR3 is 17 amino acids long. The V gene end was trimmed by 3 bases and the J gene end by 1 base; junction bases not matched to a gene: 11. The germline V gene has CDR1 LGHDT and CDR2 YNNKEL (reference sequence). CDR3 DNA: TGTGCCAGCAGCCACAATCAGGGGGTTTCTGTCCAAGAGACCCAGTACTTC. Residues: CASSHNQGVSVQETQYF.

This clonotype occurred many times. V and J are TRBV30 and TRBJ2-7; D gene uncertain. V lost 3 bases and J lost 2, with 5 bases in between. The CDR3 has 11 amino acids. Germline V gene data show CDR1 as GTSNPN and CDR2 as SVGIG (reference sequence). CDR3 sequence: CAWRLTYEQYF. CDR3 nucleotide sequence: TGTGCCTGGAGGCTTACCTACGAGCAGTACTTC.

This clonotype has ten or more counts. The chain couples TRBV20-1 to TRBJ2-5; 9 bases map to TRBD2. The CDR3 totals 13 residues. Germline CDR1 DFQATT, CDR2 SNEGSKA (reference sequence). V lost 6 bases to trimming and J lost 5 bases; unmatched junction nucleotides: 7. CDR3 coding DNA: TGCAGTGCAAATAGCGGGAGTATCGAGACCCAGTACTTC. Translating it yields CSANSGSIETQYF.